This T cell receptor beta chain was recorded in a study of blood T cell repertoires in COVID-19. About the study: T cells, B-cell-depleted T cells, or PBMCs supplied cDNA or gDNA.

Original analysis: Counts of nucleated cells, estimated from reference gene primer amplification, were obtained. Profiled with immunoSEQ multiplex PCR; TCRdb holds only in-frame clones, not every one. The DNA gave D and trimming, while V, J and clone size come from that table. Here the sample spans around 150,000 clones, just over 85% being singletons. The sequenced material came from peripheral blood. This receptor was identified in a man in his 70s with acute or convalescent COVID-19.

The CDR3 nucleotides are TGTGCCAGTAGTATAGTAGTCCAAAACACCGGGGAGCTGTTTTTT. Its protein is CASSIVVQNTGELFF. The chain links TRBV19 to TRBJ2-2; no firm D call. The germline gives CDR1 LNHDA, CDR2 SQIVND (reference sequence). This CDR3 is 15 amino acids long. Trimming pared 1 base from V and 2 bases from J, leaving 8 bases between. Full variable domain (rest looked up from reference TRBV19 and TRBJ2-2): DGGITQSPKYLFRKEGQNVTLSCEQNLNHDAMYWYRQDPGQGLRLIYYSQIVNDFQKGDIAEGYSVSREKKESFPLTVTSAQKNPTAFYLCASSIVVQNTGELFFGEGSRLTVL.